Below, 3 T cell receptor beta chains from the same sample are listed, as sequenced in a study of T-cell reconstitution after alpha-beta-depleted transplantation in children. The TCRbeta library incorporated unique molecular identifiers. Via MiXCR, TCRdb re-called the PCR reads, giving one row per CDR3 protein. The data contain hundreds of thousands of distinct CDR3 sequences, around 20% of them singletons. The sequenced sample was PBMCs from the stem cell graft donor, obtained from the stem cell graft. The receptor source for this set is a human donor who donated a stem cell graft to a child with acute lymphoblastic leukemia.

This chain links TRBV4-1 with TRBJ2-7; no clear D gene. Germline V gives CDR1 MGHRA, CDR2 YSYEKL. V dropped 1 base and J dropped 7 bases, with 11 bases sitting between them. CDR3 length equals 13 residues. In DNA form, the CDR3 reads TGCGCCAGCAGCCAAGGAAAGGGATGGGAGCAGTACTTC. It translates to CASSQGKGWEQYF.

In its sample, this clonotype was seen a few times. The chain uses TRBV27 and TRBJ2-1; maybe TRBD2 (5 bases). This CDR3 is built from 15 residues. Germline assignment: CDR1 MNHEY and CDR2 SMNVEV (reference sequence). With 1 base removed from V and 10 bases from J, the gap between germline ends came to 17 bases. Written as DNA, the CDR3 is TGTGCCAGCAGTTTATGGTCTGGGTGGACTCTAGAGCAGTTCTTC. Protein product: CASSLWSGWTLEQFF.

This clonotype was found a few times. This chain connects TRBV28 to TRBJ2-3; 9 bases are a match to TRBD2. V shed 8 bases and J 0 bases; nucleotides not matched to a gene: 3. This CDR3 spans 14 amino acids. Germline CDR1 MDHEN, CDR2 SYDVKM. The CDR3 bases are TGTGCCAGCCATCTAGCGGGGAGCACAGATACGCAGTATTTT. Protein: CASHLAGSTDTQYF.